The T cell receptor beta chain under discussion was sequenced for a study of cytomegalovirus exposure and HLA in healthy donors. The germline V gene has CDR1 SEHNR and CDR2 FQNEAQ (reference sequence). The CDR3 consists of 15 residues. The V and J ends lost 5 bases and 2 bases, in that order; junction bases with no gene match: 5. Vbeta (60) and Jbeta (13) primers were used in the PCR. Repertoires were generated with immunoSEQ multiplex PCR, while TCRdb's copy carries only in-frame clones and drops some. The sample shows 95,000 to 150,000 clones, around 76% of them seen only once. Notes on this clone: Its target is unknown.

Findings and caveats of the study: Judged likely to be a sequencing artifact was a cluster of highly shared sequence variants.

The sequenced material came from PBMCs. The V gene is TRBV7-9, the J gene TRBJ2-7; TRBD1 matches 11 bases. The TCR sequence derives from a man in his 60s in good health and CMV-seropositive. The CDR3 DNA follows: TGTGCCAGCAGCCTGGGACAGGGGGTGACCTACGAGCAGTACTTC. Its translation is CASSLGQGVTYEQYF.